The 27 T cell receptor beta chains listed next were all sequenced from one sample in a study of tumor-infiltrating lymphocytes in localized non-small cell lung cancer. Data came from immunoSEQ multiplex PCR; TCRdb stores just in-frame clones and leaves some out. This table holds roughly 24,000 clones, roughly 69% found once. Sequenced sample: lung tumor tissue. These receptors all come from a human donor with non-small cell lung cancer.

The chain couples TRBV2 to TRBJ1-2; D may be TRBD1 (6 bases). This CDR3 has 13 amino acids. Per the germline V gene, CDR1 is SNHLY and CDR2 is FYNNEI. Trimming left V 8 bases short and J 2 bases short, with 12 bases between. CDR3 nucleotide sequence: TGTGCCAGCCTCAGAGACAGGAACTATGGCTACACCTTC. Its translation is CASLRDRNYGYTF.

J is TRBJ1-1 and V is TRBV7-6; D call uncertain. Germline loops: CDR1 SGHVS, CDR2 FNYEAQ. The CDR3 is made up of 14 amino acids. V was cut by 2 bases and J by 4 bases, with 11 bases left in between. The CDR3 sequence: CASSLKSGSTEAFF. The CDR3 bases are TGTGCCAGCAGCTTAAAATCTGGGTCCACTGAAGCTTTCTTT.

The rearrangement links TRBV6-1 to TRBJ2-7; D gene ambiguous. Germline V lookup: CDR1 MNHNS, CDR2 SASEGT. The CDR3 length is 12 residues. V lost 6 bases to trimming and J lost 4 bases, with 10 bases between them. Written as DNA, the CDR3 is TGTGCCAGCAGGGGCAACGGTTACGAGCAGTACTTC. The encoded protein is CASRGNGYEQYF.

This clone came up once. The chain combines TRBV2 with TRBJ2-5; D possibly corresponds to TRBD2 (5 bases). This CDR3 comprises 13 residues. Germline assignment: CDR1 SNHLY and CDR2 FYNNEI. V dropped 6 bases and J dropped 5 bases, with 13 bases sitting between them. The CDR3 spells CASRSRGAETQYF. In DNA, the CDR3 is TGTGCCAGCAGGTCCCGGGGAGCCGAGACCCAGTACTTC. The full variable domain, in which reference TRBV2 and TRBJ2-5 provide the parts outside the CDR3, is EPEVTQTPSHQVTQMGQEVILRCVPISNHLYFYWYRQILGQKVEFLVSFYNNEISEKSEIFDDQFSVERPDGSNFTLKIRSTKLEDSAMYFCASRSRGAETQYFGPGTRLLVL.

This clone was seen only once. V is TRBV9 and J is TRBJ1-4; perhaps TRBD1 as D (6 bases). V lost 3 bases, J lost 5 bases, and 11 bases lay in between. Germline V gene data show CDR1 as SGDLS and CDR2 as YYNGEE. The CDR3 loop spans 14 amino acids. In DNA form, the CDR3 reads TGTGCCAGCAGCGCCGGGGGGGCGAATGAAAAACTGTTTTTT. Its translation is CASSAGGANEKLFF.

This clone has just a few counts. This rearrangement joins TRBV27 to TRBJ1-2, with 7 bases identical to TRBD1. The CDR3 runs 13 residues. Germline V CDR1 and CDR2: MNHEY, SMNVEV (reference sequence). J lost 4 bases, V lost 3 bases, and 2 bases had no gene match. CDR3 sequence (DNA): TGTGCCAGCAGTTTCAGACAGGGCTATGGCTACACCTTC. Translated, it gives CASSFRQGYGYTF.

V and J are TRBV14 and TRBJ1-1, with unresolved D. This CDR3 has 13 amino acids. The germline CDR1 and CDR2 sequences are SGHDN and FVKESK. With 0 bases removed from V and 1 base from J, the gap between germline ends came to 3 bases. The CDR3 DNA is TGTGCCAGCAGCCAAGAAAGGAACACTGAAGCTTTCTTT. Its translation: CASSQERNTEAFF.

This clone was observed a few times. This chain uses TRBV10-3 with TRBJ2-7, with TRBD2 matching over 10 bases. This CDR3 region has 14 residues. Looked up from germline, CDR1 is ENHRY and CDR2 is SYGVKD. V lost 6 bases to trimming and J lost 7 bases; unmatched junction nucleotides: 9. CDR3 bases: TGTGCCATCAGATCAGCGGGAGGGGGGGGTGAGCAGTACTTC. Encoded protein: CAIRSAGGGGEQYF.

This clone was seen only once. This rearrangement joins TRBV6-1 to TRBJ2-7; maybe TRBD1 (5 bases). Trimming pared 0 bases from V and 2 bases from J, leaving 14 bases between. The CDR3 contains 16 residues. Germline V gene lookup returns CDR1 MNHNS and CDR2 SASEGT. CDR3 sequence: CASSEALDRFTYEQYF. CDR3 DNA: TGTGCCAGCAGTGAAGCGCTTGACAGATTTACCTACGAGCAGTACTTC.

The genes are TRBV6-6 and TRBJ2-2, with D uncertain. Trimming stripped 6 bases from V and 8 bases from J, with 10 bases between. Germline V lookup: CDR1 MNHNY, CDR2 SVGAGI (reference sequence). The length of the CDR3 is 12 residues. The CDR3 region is CASSPPSGELFF. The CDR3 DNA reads TGTGCCAGCAGCCCCCCAAGTGGGGAGCTGTTTTTT.

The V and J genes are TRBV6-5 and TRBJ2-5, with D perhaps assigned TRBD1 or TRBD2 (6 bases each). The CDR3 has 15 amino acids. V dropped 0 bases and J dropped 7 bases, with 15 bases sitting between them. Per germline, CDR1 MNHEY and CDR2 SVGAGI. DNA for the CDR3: TGTGCCAGCAGTTACTCAGTTTGGGGGCGGGGGACCCAGTACTTC. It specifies CASSYSVWGRGTQYF.

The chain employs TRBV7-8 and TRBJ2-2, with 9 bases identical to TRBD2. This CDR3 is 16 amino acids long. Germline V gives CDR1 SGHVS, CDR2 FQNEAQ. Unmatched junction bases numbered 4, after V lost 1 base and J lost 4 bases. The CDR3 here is CASSLEAGGVTGELFF. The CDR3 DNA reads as TGTGCCAGCAGCTTAGAGGCGGGAGGGGTCACCGGGGAGCTGTTTTTT.

The CDR3 region is CASRSGIRNNEQFF. Here the CDR3 DNA reads TGTGCCAGCCGTAGCGGGATTAGGAACAATGAGCAGTTCTTC. The chain recombines TRBV27 with TRBJ2-1; 8 bases match TRBD2. This CDR3 has 14 residues. Germline V gives CDR1 MNHEY, CDR2 SMNVEV (reference sequence). V was pared by 8 bases and J by 5 bases, with 8 bases of the junction left unmatched.

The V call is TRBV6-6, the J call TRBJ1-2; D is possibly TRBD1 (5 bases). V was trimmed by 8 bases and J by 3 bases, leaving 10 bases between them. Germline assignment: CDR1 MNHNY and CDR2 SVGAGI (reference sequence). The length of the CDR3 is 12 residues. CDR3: CASGGKDYGYTF. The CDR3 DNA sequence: TGTGCCAGCGGGGGGAAGGACTATGGCTACACCTTC.

The CDR3 loop is CASSSNPASGSHEQYF. CDR3 nucleotide sequence: TGTGCCAGCAGCTCAAACCCGGCTAGCGGGAGCCACGAGCAGTACTTC. This chain connects TRBV11-2 to TRBJ2-7; TRBD2 aligns across 10 bases. V trimming: 4 bases; J trimming: 5 bases; junction bases outside the gene matches: 11. The length of the CDR3 is 16 residues. Germline assignment: CDR1 SGHAT and CDR2 FQNNGV.

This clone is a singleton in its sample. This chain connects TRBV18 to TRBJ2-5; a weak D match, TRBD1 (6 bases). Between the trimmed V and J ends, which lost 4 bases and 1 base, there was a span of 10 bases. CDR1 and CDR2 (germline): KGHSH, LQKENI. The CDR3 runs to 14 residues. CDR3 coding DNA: TGTGCCAGCTCACGGGACAAAGGCCAAGAGACCCAGTACTTC. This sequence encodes CASSRDKGQETQYF. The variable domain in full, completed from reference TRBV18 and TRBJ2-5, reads NAGVMQNPRHLVRRRGQEARLRCSPMKGHSHVYWYRQLPEEGLKFMVYLQKENIIDESGMPKERFSAEFPKEGPSILRIQQVVRGDSAAYFCASSRDKGQETQYFGPGTRLLVL.

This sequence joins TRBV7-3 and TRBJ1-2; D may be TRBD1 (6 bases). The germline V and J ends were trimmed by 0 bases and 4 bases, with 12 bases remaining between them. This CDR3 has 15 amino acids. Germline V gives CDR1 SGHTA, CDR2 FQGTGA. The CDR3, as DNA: TGTGCCAGCAGCTTAACACCGACAGGACTCTATGGCTACACCTTC. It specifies CASSLTPTGLYGYTF. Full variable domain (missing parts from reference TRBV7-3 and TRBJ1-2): GAGVSQTPSNKVTEKGKYVELRCDPISGHTALYWYRQSLGQGPEFLIYFQGTGAADDSGLPNDRFFAVRPEGSVSTLKIQRTERGDSAVYLCASSLTPTGLYGYTFGSGTRLTVV.

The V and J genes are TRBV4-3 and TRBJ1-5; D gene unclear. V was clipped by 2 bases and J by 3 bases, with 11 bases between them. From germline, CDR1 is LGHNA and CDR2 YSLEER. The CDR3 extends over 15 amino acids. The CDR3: CASSQYSGNNQPQHF. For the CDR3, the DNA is TGCGCCAGCAGCCAATACTCCGGGAACAATCAGCCCCAGCATTTT.

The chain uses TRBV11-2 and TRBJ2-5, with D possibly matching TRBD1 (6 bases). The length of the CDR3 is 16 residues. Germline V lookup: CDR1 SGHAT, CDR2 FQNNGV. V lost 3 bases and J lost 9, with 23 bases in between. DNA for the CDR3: TGTGCCAGCAGCTTGGACTCCGGACAGCCCCTAAGGCCCCAGTACTTC. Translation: CASSLDSGQPLRPQYF. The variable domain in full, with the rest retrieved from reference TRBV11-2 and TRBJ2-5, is EAGVAQSPRYKIIEKRQSVAFWCNPISGHATLYWYQQILGQGPKLLIQFQNNGVVDDSQLPKDRFSAERLKGVDSTLKIQPAKLEDSAVYLCASSLDSGQPLRPQYFGPGTRLLVL.

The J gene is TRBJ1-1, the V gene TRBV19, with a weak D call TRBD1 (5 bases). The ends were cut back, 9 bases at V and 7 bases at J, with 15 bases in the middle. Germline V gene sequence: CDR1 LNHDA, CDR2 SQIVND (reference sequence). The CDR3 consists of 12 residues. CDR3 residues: CASSLGGIEAFF. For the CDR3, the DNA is TGTGCCAGCTCCCTGGGGGGGATTGAAGCTTTCTTT.

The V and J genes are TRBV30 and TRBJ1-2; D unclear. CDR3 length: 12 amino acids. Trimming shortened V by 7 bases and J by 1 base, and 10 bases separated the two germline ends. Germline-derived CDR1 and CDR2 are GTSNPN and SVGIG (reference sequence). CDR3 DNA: TGTGCCTCCGATTGGAGTAACTATGGCTACACCTTC. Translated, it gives CASDWSNYGYTF.

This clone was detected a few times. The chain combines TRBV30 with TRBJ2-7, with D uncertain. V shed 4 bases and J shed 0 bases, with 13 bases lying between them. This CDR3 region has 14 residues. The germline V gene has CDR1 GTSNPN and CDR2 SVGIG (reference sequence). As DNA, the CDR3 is TGTGCCTGGAAGAGGAGTGAAATCTCCTACGAGCAGTACTTC. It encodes CAWKRSEISYEQYF.

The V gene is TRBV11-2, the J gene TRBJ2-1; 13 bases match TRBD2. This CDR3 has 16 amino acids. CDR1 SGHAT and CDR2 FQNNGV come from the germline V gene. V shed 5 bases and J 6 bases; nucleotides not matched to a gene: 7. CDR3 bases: TGTGCCAGCAGCCAACCGGGACTAGCGGGATTCAATGAGCAGTTCTTC. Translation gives CASSQPGLAGFNEQFF.

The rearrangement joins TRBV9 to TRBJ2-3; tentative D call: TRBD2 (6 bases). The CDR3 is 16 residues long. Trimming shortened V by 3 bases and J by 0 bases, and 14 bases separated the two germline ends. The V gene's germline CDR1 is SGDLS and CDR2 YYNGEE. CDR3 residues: CASSAGKGGSTDTQYF. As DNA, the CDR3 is TGTGCCAGCAGCGCGGGAAAAGGAGGGAGCACAGATACGCAGTATTTT. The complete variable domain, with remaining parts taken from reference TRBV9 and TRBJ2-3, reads DSGVTQTPKHLITATGQRVTLRCSPRSGDLSVYWYQQSLDQGLQFLIQYYNGEERAKGNILERFSAQQFPDLHSELNLSSLELGDSALYFCASSAGKGGSTDTQYFGPGTRLTVL.

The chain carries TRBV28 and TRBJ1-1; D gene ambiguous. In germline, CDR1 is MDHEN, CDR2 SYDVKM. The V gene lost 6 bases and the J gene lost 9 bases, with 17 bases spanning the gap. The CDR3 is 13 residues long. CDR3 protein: CASSLGSARQAFF. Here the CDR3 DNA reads TGTGCCAGCAGCCTTGGGTCAGCGAGACAAGCTTTCTTT.

The CDR3 region has the DNA TGTGCCAGCATCGTACAGGGGACGCGGGAGACCCAGTACTTC. It translates to CASIVQGTRETQYF. This chain uses TRBV2 with TRBJ2-5; 7 nucleotides agree with TRBD1. V gave up 7 bases and J gave up 5 bases; unmatched junction bases: 10. The germline CDR1 and CDR2 sequences are SNHLY and FYNNEI. CDR3 size: 14 residues.

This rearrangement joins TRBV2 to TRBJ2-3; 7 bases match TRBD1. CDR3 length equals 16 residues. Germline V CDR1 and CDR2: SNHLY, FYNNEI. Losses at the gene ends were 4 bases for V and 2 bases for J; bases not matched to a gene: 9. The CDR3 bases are TGTGCCAGCAGTGGGGGGACAGCCGCCCCCACAGATACGCAGTATTTT. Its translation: CASSGGTAAPTDTQYF. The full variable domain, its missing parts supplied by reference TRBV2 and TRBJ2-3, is EPEVTQTPSHQVTQMGQEVILRCVPISNHLYFYWYRQILGQKVEFLVSFYNNEISEKSEIFDDQFSVERPDGSNFTLKIRSTKLEDSAMYFCASSGGTAAPTDTQYFGPGTRLTVL.